The clone carrying this T cell receptor beta chain was found once. Its antigen is currently unknown. This sample is part of a study of cytomegalovirus exposure and HLA in healthy donors. Study details: In terms of ancestry, the Caucasian-associated cluster contained more than 65% of the approximately 430 genotyped donors. Study conclusions and caveats: Sequencing likely produced, as an artifact, a cluster of highly shared sequence variants. When a later analysis was performed, an Asian-associated ancestry cluster reportedly had fewer N-insertions than the roughly 700-donor mean.

Trimming at V came to 0 bases and at J to 5 bases, leaving 2 bases not matched to a gene. The CDR3 contains 16 residues. CDR1 and CDR2 (germline): MGHRA, YSYEKL. The PCR employed 60 Vbeta primers together with 13 Jbeta primers. TCRdb's copy holds only in-frame clones and misses some; the assay was immunoSEQ multiplex PCR. Seen here are 210,000 or so clones, around 80% observed once, and the top ten hold 0.71%. The specimen sequenced was PBMCs. V gene TRBV4-1 combines with J gene TRBJ2-5, with 14 bases lining up with TRBD2. This receptor was obtained from a boy aged 2 to 9 in good health and CMV-seronegative. The CDR3 spells CASSQEGTSGGETQYF. CDR3 DNA sequence: TGCGCCAGCAGCCAAGAAGGGACTAGCGGGGGTGAGACCCAGTACTTC.